This TCR beta chain is drawn from a study of T cell responses to AZD1222 COVID-19 vaccine. Study outcomes and limitations: White British donors predominated, females outnumbered males, and clonal diversity was possibly underestimated. Only a handful of individuals given AZD1222 were seropositive at baseline. Spike-specific TCR breadth and depth were elevated following two AZD1222 doses.

Second doses that came at about 4 or about 12 weeks were put together. Libraries were prepared by immunoSEQ multiplex PCR; TCRdb keeps only in-frame clonotypes and omits some of them. The data show 80,000 to 100,000 clones, with roughly nine tenths seen just once and about 2.5% held by the top ten. V lost 3 bases and J 2 bases, leaving 5 bases between the germline ends. Germline V CDR1 and CDR2: LNHNV, YYDKDF (reference sequence). CDR3 length: 12 amino acids. Turning to this clone: The antigen remains unidentified.

The V gene is TRBV15, the J gene TRBJ2-7; D ambiguous. This sequence originates from an adult who received the AZD1222 COVID-19 vaccine. This material consisted of peripheral blood, taken 28 days after the second AZD1222 dose. The CDR3 sequence is CATSSSTYEQYF. CDR3 bases: TGTGCCACCAGCAGCAGCACCTACGAGCAGTACTTC.